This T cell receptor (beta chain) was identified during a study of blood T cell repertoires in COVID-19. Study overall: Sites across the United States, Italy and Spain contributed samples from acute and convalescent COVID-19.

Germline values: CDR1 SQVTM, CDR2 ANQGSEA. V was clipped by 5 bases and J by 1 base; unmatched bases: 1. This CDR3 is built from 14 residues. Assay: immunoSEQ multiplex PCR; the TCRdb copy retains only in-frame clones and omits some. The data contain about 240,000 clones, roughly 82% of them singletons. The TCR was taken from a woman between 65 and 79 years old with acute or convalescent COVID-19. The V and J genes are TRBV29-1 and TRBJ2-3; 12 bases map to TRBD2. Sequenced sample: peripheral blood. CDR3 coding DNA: TGCAGCGTTCGGACTAGCGGGGGCACAGATACGCAGTATTTT. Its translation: CSVRTSGGTDTQYF.